These 17 T cell receptor beta chains share one sample of origin, sequenced in a study of blood T cell repertoires in COVID-19. TCRdb's copy holds only in-frame clones and misses some; the assay was immunoSEQ multiplex PCR. The sample has about 69,000 clones, around 79% seen once. The material sequenced was peripheral blood. These receptors came from a man aged 55 to 70 with acute or convalescent COVID-19.

This sequence joins TRBV5-8 and TRBJ2-5, with 7 nucleotides matching TRBD2. Germline V lookup: CDR1 SGHTS, CDR2 YDEGEE. The CDR3 covers 15 residues. Trimming at V came to 0 bases and at J to 3 bases, leaving 5 bases not matched to a gene. CDR3 protein: CASSLAGTTKETQYF. In DNA form, the CDR3 reads TGTGCCAGCAGCTTGGCCGGGACTACGAAAGAGACCCAGTACTTC.

The chain carries TRBV15 and TRBJ1-2; D is ambiguous. Per germline, CDR1 LNHNV and CDR2 YYDKDF (reference sequence). V was trimmed by 0 bases and J by 3 bases, leaving 14 bases between them. The CDR3 length is 16 residues. CDR3 residues: CATSRDLASVDYGYTF. In nucleotides, the CDR3 is TGTGCCACCAGCAGAGATCTGGCCAGCGTAGACTATGGCTACACCTTC.

The chain's CDR3 is CASSSSGTTNEKLFF. The CDR3 bases are TGTGCCAGCAGCTCCTCCGGGACAACTAATGAAAAACTGTTTTTT. The chain uses TRBV7-2 and TRBJ1-4; no firm D call. With 4 bases removed from V and 0 bases from J, the gap between germline ends came to 9 bases. Germline loops: CDR1 SGHTA, CDR2 FQGNSA. This CDR3 has 15 residues. The full variable domain, rest sourced from reference TRBV7-2 and TRBJ1-4, is GAGVSQSPSNKVTEKGKDVELRCDPISGHTALYWYRQSLGQGLEFLIYFQGNSAPDKSGLPSDRFSAERTGGSVSTLTIQRTQQEDSAVYLCASSSSGTTNEKLFFGSGTQLSVL.

This chain links TRBV7-9 with TRBJ2-2, with 9 positions matching TRBD1. Germline values: CDR1 SEHNR, CDR2 FQNEAQ (reference sequence). V lost 8 bases to trimming and J lost 4 bases; unmatched junction nucleotides: 5. The length of the CDR3 is 14 residues. In DNA form, the CDR3 reads TGTGCCAGCGGACTGGGACAGGGCACCGGGGAGCTGTTTTTT. Translation gives CASGLGQGTGELFF.

The V gene is TRBV2, the J gene TRBJ1-5, with 10 nucleotides matching TRBD1. CDR1 is SNHLY and CDR2 is FYNNEI in the germline V gene. This CDR3 region has 14 residues. V dropped 4 bases and J dropped 7; count of bases not matched to a gene: 4. The DNA for the CDR3 is TGTGCCAGCAGTGGACAGGGGGCATCACAGCCCCAGCATTTT. Amino acid sequence: CASSGQGASQPQHF.

This clone has more than one count but fewer than ten. The CDR3 nucleotides are TGTGCCAGCAGTTTACGAGACACTGAAGCTTTCTTT. Translation: CASSLRDTEAFF. The chain has TRBV12-3 or TRBV12-4 and TRBJ1-1, with no clear D. The CDR3 runs 12 residues. Trimming took 2 bases from V and 3 from J, leaving 4 bases between them.

The rearrangement joins TRBV4-1 to TRBJ2-5, with a tentative D call TRBD2 (6 bases). Per the germline V gene, CDR1 is MGHRA and CDR2 is YSYEKL. The CDR3 contains 14 residues. The V end lost 2 bases, the J end lost 2 bases, and 9 bases lay between the germline ends. The CDR3 DNA follows: TGCGCCAGCAGCCAAAATCTAGCGCAAGAGACCCAGTACTTC. This sequence encodes CASSQNLAQETQYF.

This sequence joins TRBV6-5 and TRBJ1-1; a possible D gene is TRBD1 (5 bases). Trimming shortened V by 0 bases and J by 4 bases, and 12 bases separated the two germline ends. Looked up from germline, CDR1 is MNHEY and CDR2 is SVGAGI. The CDR3 is 15 amino acids. The CDR3: CASSYSTGGGTEAFF. The CDR3, as DNA: TGTGCCAGCAGTTACTCGACCGGGGGGGGCACTGAAGCTTTCTTT.

This clone appeared a few times. The same CDR3 is also encoded by other DNA sequences in this sample. The chain carries TRBV3-1 (or the pseudogene TRBV3-2) and TRBJ1-2; D is perhaps TRBD1 (6 bases). CDR3 length: 12 residues. Germline loops: CDR1 LGHDT, CDR2 YNNKEL (reference sequence). V shed 3 bases and J shed 5 bases, with 7 bases lying between them. The CDR3 is CASSQGAYGYTF. The CDR3 coding sequence is TGTGCCAGCAGCCAGGGGGCTTATGGCTACACCTTC.

The V call is TRBV5-6, the J call TRBJ2-5, with TRBD2 matching 7 bases. V shed 1 base and J 7 bases; nucleotides not matched to a gene: 1. In germline, CDR1 is SGHDT, CDR2 YYEEEE. There are 12 residues in the CDR3. Here the CDR3 DNA reads TGTGCCAGCAGCTTGACGGGAGGGACCCAGTACTTC. Residues: CASSLTGGTQYF. Based on the CDR3 plus reference TRBV5-6 and TRBJ2-5, the full variable domain is DAGVTQSPTHLIKTRGQQVTLRCSPKSGHDTVSWYQQALGQGPQFIFQYYEEEERQRGNFPDRFSGHQFPNYSSELNVNALLLGDSALYLCASSLTGGTQYFGPGTRLLVL.

The chain combines TRBV13 with TRBJ2-7; perhaps TRBD2 as D (7 bases). Germline lookup yields CDR1 PRHDT and CDR2 FYEKMQ (reference sequence). Trimming took off 2 bases at V and 6 bases at J, with 17 bases between the two ends. This CDR3 comprises 15 residues. CDR3 protein: CASSLRFRGAGEQYF. Written as DNA, the CDR3 is TGTGCCAGCAGCTTACGATTTCGGGGGGCCGGCGAGCAGTACTTC.

The rearrangement joins TRBV14 to TRBJ1-4; no clear D gene. V was shortened by 0 bases and J by 3 bases, with 20 bases between the two germline ends. This CDR3 is 19 amino acids long. The germline V gene encodes CDR1 SGHDN and CDR2 FVKESK. The CDR3: CASSQDEAGLLGANEKLFF. In DNA form, the CDR3 reads TGTGCCAGCAGCCAAGATGAGGCAGGACTCCTCGGGGCTAATGAAAAACTGTTTTTT.

The chain carries TRBV9 and TRBJ2-3; maybe TRBD2 (6 bases). Germline V lookup: CDR1 SGDLS, CDR2 YYNGEE. Trimming shortened V by 3 bases and J by 1 base, and 6 bases separated the two germline ends. The CDR3 totals 13 residues. The CDR3 here is CASSASGTDTQYF. CDR3 nucleotide sequence: TGTGCCAGCAGCGCTAGCGGCACAGATACGCAGTATTTT.

The V and J genes are TRBV3-1 (or the pseudogene TRBV3-2) and TRBJ1-5; the match to TRBD1 covers 12 bases. Looked up from germline, CDR1 is LGHDT and CDR2 is YNNKEL (reference sequence). The J segment lost 2 bases and the V segment lost 6 bases, leaving 11 bases of the junction unmatched. The CDR3 has 18 amino acids. CDR3 protein: CASSHGTGGAGRNQPQHF. The CDR3 bases are TGTGCCAGCAGTCACGGGACAGGGGGCGCCGGGCGCAATCAGCCCCAGCATTTT.

CDR3 coding DNA: TGTGCCAGCAGCTTAGTACCGGGAACCCGCTATGGCTACACCTTC. Protein sequence: CASSLVPGTRYGYTF. The rearrangement uses TRBV11-2 and TRBJ1-2; D remains unclear. Germline CDR1 and CDR2: SGHAT and FQNNGV. The CDR3 sequence is 15 residues long. Trimming took off 1 base at V and 4 bases at J, with 13 bases between the two ends.

V is TRBV18 and J is TRBJ1-5; 7 positions agree with TRBD1. Germline V gene data show CDR1 as KGHSH and CDR2 as LQKENI. The CDR3 length is 13 residues. Trimming cost V 5 bases and J 7 bases; bases outside gene matches: 5. In DNA, the CDR3 is TGTGCCAGCTCATCAGGGGGTTCCCAGCCCCAGCATTTT. This encodes CASSSGGSQPQHF.

This sequence joins TRBV7-9 and TRBJ1-5; D may be TRBD1 (5 bases). Per the germline V gene, CDR1 is SEHNR and CDR2 is FQNEAQ (reference sequence). This CDR3 comprises 15 residues. The V end was cut by 4 bases, the J end by 3 bases, with 13 bases between. This CDR3 reads CASSSGGRTNQPQHF. The CDR3 DNA follows: TGTGCCAGCAGCTCGGGGGGTCGGACCAATCAGCCCCAGCATTTT.